This T cell receptor (beta chain) was documented in a study of vaccination and CD4 T cells after COVID-19. Whole-study context: Cultures that served as controls received a CEFX pool, an HIV-1 Nef pool, or no peptide. General study points: Reactive clone data from convalescent patients indicated a median of roughly 90% appearing only post-vaccination.

Stated treatment: approximately 11-day PBMC culture with coronavirus spike peptide pools or control peptides (ViraFEST assay). This clonotype was observed once. Its antigen is unidentified. Trimming at V came to 0 bases and at J to 3 bases, leaving 7 bases not matched to a gene. CDR1 and CDR2 (germline): MNHEY, SVGAGI. There are 18 residues in the CDR3. Oncomine TCR Beta short-read sequencing was applied to DNA from cultured CD4+ T cells. TCRdb fed the PCR reads into MiXCR, producing one record per CDR3 protein. Of over 15,000 distinct CDR3 sequences listed, 48% were seen once; the top ten hold around 5.3%.

This TCR came from a human donor who had recovered from COVID-19. This chain links TRBV6-5 with TRBJ1-6, with TRBD1 matching 8 bases. Sequenced material: CD4+ T cells from blood, cultured in vitro, taken before SARS-CoV-2 vaccination. The CDR3 DNA sequence: TGTGCCAGCAGTTACTCGAGGACAGGGAACAACTATAATTCACCCCTCCACTTT. It yields the protein CASSYSRTGNNYNSPLHF.